Listed below are T cell receptor beta chains from one sample, sequenced in a study of cytomegalovirus exposure and HLA in healthy donors. Measured with immunoSEQ multiplex PCR; TCRdb has only the in-frame clones, and not every one. Here the sample spans more than 150,000 clones, 84% being singletons. Source material: PBMCs. The receptors were gathered from a boy between 10 and 17 years old in good health and CMV-seronegative. CDR3s include the opening cysteine and the closing phenylalanine or tryptophan. D genes are given only for firm matches. Only part of the rows carry a size: once, few, many, or a class if the clone is expanded.

v_gene	d_gene	j_gene	abundance	CDR3nt	CDR3aa
TRBV7-2	NA	TRBJ1-6	NA	TGTGCCAGCAGCTTAAACAGGTCAAATTCACCCCTCCACTTT	CASSLNRSNSPLHF
TRBV2	NA	TRBJ1-1	NA	TGTGCCAGCAAAGGCAGGGTCAACACTGAAGCTTTCTTT	CASKGRVNTEAFF
TRBV19	NA	TRBJ1-5	NA	TGTGCCAGTAGTCGTTTAGGGGAAACAGGGTCGGACAATCAGCCCCAGCATTTT	CASSRLGETGSDNQPQHF
TRBV27	NA	TRBJ1-2	NA	TGTGCCAGCAGTCATAACAGGGTCGTCTATGGCTACACCTTC	CASSHNRVVYGYTF
TRBV6-5	TRBD1	TRBJ2-2	few	TGTGCCAGCAGGGGGACAGGGGGCGACACCGGGGAGCTGTTTTTT	CASRGTGGDTGELFF
TRBV7-9	NA	TRBJ2-5	NA	TGTGCCAGCAGCTCGAATACAGGGCGGGAGACCCAGTACTTC	CASSSNTGRETQYF
TRBV10-3	TRBD1	TRBJ2-7	few	TGTGCCATCAGTGAGAAGACAGGGTCCTACGAGCAGTACTTC	CAISEKTGSYEQYF
TRBV19	NA	TRBJ1-1	NA	TGTGCCAGTAATCCCAGAAGTTGGGGGCGTAGGGACACTGAAGCTTTCTTT	CASNPRSWGRRDTEAFF
TRBV30	NA	TRBJ1-1	NA	TGTGCCTGGAGTGTGGCCGACTACACTGAAGCTTTCTTT	CAWSVADYTEAFF
TRBV6-1	NA	TRBJ2-3	few	TGTGCCAGCAGGACATCGTCCACAGATACGCAGTATTTT	CASRTSSTDTQYF
TRBV5-1	NA	TRBJ1-2	NA	TGCGCCAGCAGCTTGGTCCCGGGAGGCTATGGCTACACCTTC	CASSLVPGGYGYTF
TRBV27	TRBD1	TRBJ2-7	NA	TGTGCCAGCAGTCCCGGGACAGGGGTCTACGAGCAGTACTTC	CASSPGTGVYEQYF
TRBV5-4	TRBD2	TRBJ2-1	few	TGTGCCAGCAGCTTGGACGTGACGTTGACGGGGGGGCAGTTCTTC	CASSLDVTLTGGQFF
TRBV29-1	NA	TRBJ2-7	NA	TGCAGCGTTGAAATTGACAGCCCGTACGAGCAGTACTTC	CSVEIDSPYEQYF
TRBV12-5	TRBD1	TRBJ1-4	NA	TGTGCTAGTGGTTCCTGGACAGGGGAGGGAAAACTGTTTTTT	CASGSWTGEGKLFF
TRBV6-1	TRBD1	TRBJ2-7	NA	TGTGCCAGCAGGGACAGGGGGTACGAGCAGTACTTC	CASRDRGYEQYF
TRBV7-6	TRBD1	TRBJ2-7	NA	TGTGCCAGCAGCTCGGGACAGCCCTACGAGCAGTACTTC	CASSSGQPYEQYF
TRBV30	NA	TRBJ2-1	NA	TGTGCCTGGACCTTGGGGGGAAATCTCGGTGAGCAGTTCTTC	CAWTLGGNLGEQFF
TRBV5-1	TRBD1	TRBJ2-7	once	TGCGCCAGCAGCTCAAAACAGGGGTCCTACGAGCAGTACTTC	CASSSKQGSYEQYF
TRBV29-1	NA	TRBJ2-7	NA	TGCAGCGTTTACCAGGACAAGGGCTACGAGCAGTACTTC	CSVYQDKGYEQYF
TRBV29-1	NA	TRBJ1-1	NA	TGCAGCGTTGAAGACCGCGCGGGAGCTTTCTTT	CSVEDRAGAFF
TRBV7-9	TRBD1	TRBJ1-6	NA	TGTGCCAGCAGCTTCACAGGGGATTCACCCCTCCACTTT	CASSFTGDSPLHF
TRBV4-3	TRBD2	TRBJ2-7	NA	TGCGCCAGCAGCCAAGGTGTAGCGGGGGGCTACGAGCAGTACTTC	CASSQGVAGGYEQYF
TRBV5-6	NA	TRBJ2-7	NA	TGTGCCAGCAGCTTGCTGTCTCCCTACGAGCAGTACTTC	CASSLLSPYEQYF
TRBV9	NA	TRBJ1-1	NA	TGTGCCAGCAGCGTAGGGCCCAGGGGGAACACTGAAGCTTTCTTT	CASSVGPRGNTEAFF
TRBV9	TRBD1	TRBJ1-1	once	TGTGCCAGCAGCCCCCGGGCCAGGGGGCGCGACACTGAAGCTTTCTTT	CASSPRARGRDTEAFF
TRBV9	NA	TRBJ2-7	NA	TGTGCCAGCAGCGTAGTAGGGGGGGTCGAGCAGTACTTC	CASSVVGGVEQYF
TRBV7-3	NA	TRBJ2-1	NA	TGTGCCAGCAGCTTACACAGGGACATTACTAGTGAGCAGTTCTTC	CASSLHRDITSEQFF
TRBV13	NA	TRBJ2-7	NA	TGTGCCAGCAGCTTAGTTGATCTTGCAGGGATCATCTCCTACGAGCAGTACTTC	CASSLVDLAGIISYEQYF
TRBV15	TRBD1	TRBJ1-1	NA	TGTGCCACCAGCAGGACGAAACCGGGACAGTGGGTCTTAACTGAAGCTTTCTTT	CATSRTKPGQWVLTEAFF
TRBV9	NA	TRBJ1-1	once	TGTGCCAGCAGCGTAACAGGGTACACTGAAGCTTTCTTT	CASSVTGYTEAFF
TRBV2	NA	TRBJ1-5	NA	TGTGCCAGCAGTGCTTCCCAGCCCCAGCATTTT	CASSASQPQHF
TRBV6-5	TRBD1	TRBJ1-1	few	TGTGCCAGCAGCAGAACAGGGGAGAACACTGAAGCTTTCTTT	CASSRTGENTEAFF
TRBV27	TRBD1	TRBJ2-3	NA	TGTGCCAGCAGTTTATCTACAGGGGGCACAGATACGCAGTATTTT	CASSLSTGGTDTQYF
TRBV4-1	TRBD1	TRBJ1-2	NA	TGCGCCAGCAGCTCTATTTCGGGACAGCCCCTATGGTTTTCCCCCTATGGCTACACCTTC	CASSSISGQPLWFSPYGYTF
TRBV6-5	TRBD1	TRBJ1-3	NA	TGTGCCAGCAGTTACGGAGGGACAGGGGACGGAAACACCATATATTTT	CASSYGGTGDGNTIYF
TRBV11-2	NA	TRBJ1-1	once	TGTGCCAGCAGCACAGGACGGTTGAACACTGAAGCTTTCTTT	CASSTGRLNTEAFF
TRBV5-1	NA	TRBJ2-5	NA	TGCGCCAGCAGCTTGGAAGAGAGCCTGCCAGAGACCCAGTACTTC	CASSLEESLPETQYF
TRBV2	NA	TRBJ1-3	NA	TGTGCCAGGACGCTCTACGGAGACTCTGGAAACACCATATATTTT	CARTLYGDSGNTIYF
TRBV6-1	NA	TRBJ2-7	NA	TGTGCCAGCACCCCCTGGGCAGGATCCTACGAGCAGTACTTC	CASTPWAGSYEQYF
TRBV27	NA	TRBJ1-5	NA	TGTGCCAGCAGTCTCACCGGACAGATTTACAATCAGCCCCAGCATTTT	CASSLTGQIYNQPQHF
TRBV2	NA	TRBJ1-1	NA	TGTGCCAGCAGTGATAGTCACGAAGCTTTCTTT	CASSDSHEAFF
TRBV7-2	NA	TRBJ2-1	once	TGTGCCAGCAGCTTAGGCAGCGGGCACAATGAGCAGTTCTTC	CASSLGSGHNEQFF
TRBV27	TRBD2	TRBJ2-1	once	TGTGCCAGCAGTTCCTGGACTAGCGGGGTCTCCTACAATGAGCAGTTCTTC	CASSSWTSGVSYNEQFF
TRBV5-8	NA	TRBJ1-2	NA	TGTGCCAGCAGCCGGGCGGGGGGGAACTATGGCTACACCTTC	CASSRAGGNYGYTF
TRBV9	TRBD1	TRBJ1-1	few	TGTGCCAGCAGCGAGACAGGGGCCGGGAACACTGAAGCTTTCTTT	CASSETGAGNTEAFF
TRBV9	NA	TRBJ1-1	few	TGTGCCAGCAGCCGTGGCGGCGGGGAAGCTTTCTTT	CASSRGGGEAFF
TRBV10-3	NA	TRBJ2-2	NA	TGTGCCATCAGTGAGTCTGGGAGAGCGAACACCGGGGAGCTGTTTTTT	CAISESGRANTGELFF
TRBV5-8	NA	TRBJ1-2	once	TGTGCCAGCAAAGACGGGGGGCTATGGGATGGCTACACCTTC	CASKDGGLWDGYTF
TRBV10-1	TRBD2	TRBJ2-3	NA	TGCGCCAGCAGTGACCCTATGGGACTAGCGGGAGTTCACCCAGATACGCAGTATTTT	CASSDPMGLAGVHPDTQYF